This is a list of T cell receptor beta chains from one sample in a study of T cells in Graves' hyperthyroidism and ophthalmopathy. TCRdb reprocessed the multiplex PCR reads with MiXCR, giving one entry per CDR3 protein. In the table there are around 450,000 distinct CDR3 sequences, roughly an eighth of which are singletons. Sequenced input: blood. The receptor set was obtained from a woman in her late teens or twenties with Graves' hyperthyroidism. CDR3s leave out the opening cysteine and the closing phenylalanine or tryptophan. A D gene is named only where the DNA matches it firmly.

>TRBV29-1|TRBJ1-1|.|11
SVAQGSLTEAF
>TRBV18|TRBJ2-1|.|12
ASSPFGSYNEQF
>TRBV19|TRBJ1-5|TRBD1|15
ASDPGQGFSRNQPQH
>TRBV7-9|TRBJ1-1|.|11
ASSPYREGEAF
>TRBV30|TRBJ1-5|.|12
AWSGQGPNQPQH
>TRBV28|TRBJ1-5|.|9
ASSNGQPQH
>TRBV7-9|TRBJ2-2|TRBD2|15
ASSHGLAESNTGELF
>TRBV24-1|TRBJ2-3|.|15
ATSDHHMGGPGDTQY
>TRBV14|TRBJ2-7|TRBD2|14
ASSQTLGGAPYEQY
>TRBV3-1|TRBJ1-1|.|10
ASSQGTAEAF
>TRBV6-2/TRBV6-3|TRBJ1-4|.|13
ASSPTGASNEKLF
>TRBV12-3/TRBV12-4|TRBJ1-1|.|12
ASNREQGYTEAF
>TRBV30|TRBJ1-2|.|9
AWSVLYGYT
>TRBV18|TRBJ1-6|TRBD1|14
AGSPTWTGDNSPLH
>TRBV9|TRBJ2-3|.|14
ASSLTELTRTDTQY
>TRBV6-1|TRBJ2-3|TRBD2|15
ASGSLAGDPSTDTQY
>TRBV2|TRBJ1-4|.|10
ASRDTNEKLF
>TRBV28|TRBJ2-6|.|16
ASSLMEGVNSGANVLT
>TRBV24-1|TRBJ2-1|.|14
ATSDLGANNYNEQF
>TRBV27|TRBJ2-1|.|14
ASSLERTYSYNEQF
>TRBV12-3/TRBV12-4|TRBJ2-1|TRBD2|14
ASSFPGLASNNEQF
>TRBV6-5|TRBJ2-5|TRBD1|13
ASSYPPGGQETQY